This T cell receptor (beta chain) was identified in a study of T cells in narcolepsy. Overall study results and limits: Blood of same and different patients, but not healthy controls, reportedly held recurring autoreactive clonotypes.

Losses at the gene ends were 0 bases for V and 7 bases for J; bases not matched to a gene: 4. Germline CDR1 is LGHNT and CDR2 is FRNRAP. The CDR3 loop spans 15 amino acids. Produced via immunoSEQ multiplex PCR; TCRdb's table is partial and in-frame only. The sample shows roughly 20,000 clones, about four fifths of them seen only once. This clone has just a few counts. Its cognate antigen is unknown. This chain connects TRBV12-5 to TRBJ2-3; 10 nucleotides align to TRBD2. Sequencing input: memory (CD45RA-) CD4+ T cells from blood. The source is a human donor in good health. The CDR3 is CASGLVSSGRHTQYF. DNA of the CDR3: TGTGCTAGTGGTTTGGTCTCTAGCGGGAGACATACGCAGTATTTT.